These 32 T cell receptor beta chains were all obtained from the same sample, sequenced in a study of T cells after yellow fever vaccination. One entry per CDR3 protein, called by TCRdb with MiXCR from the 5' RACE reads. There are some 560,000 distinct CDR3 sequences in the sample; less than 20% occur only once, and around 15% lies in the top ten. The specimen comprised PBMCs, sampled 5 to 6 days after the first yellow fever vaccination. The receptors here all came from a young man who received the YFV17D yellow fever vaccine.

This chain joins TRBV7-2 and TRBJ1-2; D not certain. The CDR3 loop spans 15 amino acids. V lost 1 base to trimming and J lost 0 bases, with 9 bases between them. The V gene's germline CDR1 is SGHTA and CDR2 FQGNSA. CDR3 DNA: TGTGCCAGCAGCTTAGGAGGCGGTGCTAACTATGGCTACACCTTC. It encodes CASSLGGGANYGYTF.

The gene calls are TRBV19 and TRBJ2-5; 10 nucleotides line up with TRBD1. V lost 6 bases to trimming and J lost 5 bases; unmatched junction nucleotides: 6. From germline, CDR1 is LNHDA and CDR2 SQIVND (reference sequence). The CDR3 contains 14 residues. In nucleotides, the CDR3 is TGTGCCAGTAGGACAAGACAGGGGGCCGAGACCCAGTACTTC. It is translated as CASRTRQGAETQYF.

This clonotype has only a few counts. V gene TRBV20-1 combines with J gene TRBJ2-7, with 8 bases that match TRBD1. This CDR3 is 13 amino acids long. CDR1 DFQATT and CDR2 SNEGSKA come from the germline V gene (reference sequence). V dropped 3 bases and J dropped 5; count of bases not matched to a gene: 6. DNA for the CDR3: TGCAGTGCTAGGGACAGGGAAGTCCACGAGCAGTACTTC. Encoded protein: CSARDREVHEQYF.

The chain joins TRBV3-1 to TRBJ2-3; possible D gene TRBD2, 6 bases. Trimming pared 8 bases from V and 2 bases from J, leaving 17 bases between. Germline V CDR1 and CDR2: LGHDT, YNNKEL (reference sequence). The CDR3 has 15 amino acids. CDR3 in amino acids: CASGIWRAFTDTQYF. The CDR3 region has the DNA TGTGCCAGCGGGATTTGGAGGGCCTTCACAGATACGCAGTATTTT.

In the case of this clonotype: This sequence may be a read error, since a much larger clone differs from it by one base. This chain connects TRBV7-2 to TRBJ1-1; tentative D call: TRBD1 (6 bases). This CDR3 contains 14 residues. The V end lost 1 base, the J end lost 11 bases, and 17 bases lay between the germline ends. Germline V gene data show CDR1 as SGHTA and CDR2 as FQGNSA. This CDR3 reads CASSLGGTPGGAFF. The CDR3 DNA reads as TGTGCCAGCAGCTTAGGGGGGACACCGGGTGGGGCTTTCTTT.

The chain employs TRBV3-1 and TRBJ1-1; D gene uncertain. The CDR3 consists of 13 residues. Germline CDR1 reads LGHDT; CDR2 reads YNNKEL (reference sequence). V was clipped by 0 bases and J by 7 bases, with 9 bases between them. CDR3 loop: CASSQDLEREAFF. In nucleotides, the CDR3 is TGTGCCAGCAGCCAAGATCTTGAACGTGAAGCTTTCTTT.

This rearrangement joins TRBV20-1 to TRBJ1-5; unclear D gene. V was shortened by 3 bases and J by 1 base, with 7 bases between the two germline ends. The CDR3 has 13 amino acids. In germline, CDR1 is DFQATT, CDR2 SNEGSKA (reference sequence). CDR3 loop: CSARRGSNQPQHF. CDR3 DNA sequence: TGCAGTGCTAGGAGAGGGAGCAATCAGCCCCAGCATTTT.

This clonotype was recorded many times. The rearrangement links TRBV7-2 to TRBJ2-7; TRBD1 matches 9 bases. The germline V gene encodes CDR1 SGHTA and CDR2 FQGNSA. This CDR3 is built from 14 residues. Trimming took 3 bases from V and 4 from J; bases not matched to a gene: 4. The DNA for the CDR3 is TGTGCCAGCAGCTTTTTAGGACAGGGGTACGAGCAGTACGTC. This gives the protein CASSFLGQGYEQYV.

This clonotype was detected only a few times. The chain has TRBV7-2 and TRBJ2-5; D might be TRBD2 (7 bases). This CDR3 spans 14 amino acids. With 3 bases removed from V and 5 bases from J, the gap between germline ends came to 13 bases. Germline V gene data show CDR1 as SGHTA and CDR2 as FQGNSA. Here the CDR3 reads CASSFRGAFETQYF. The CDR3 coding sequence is TGTGCCAGCAGCTTCCGGGGGGCCTTTGAGACCCAGTACTTC.

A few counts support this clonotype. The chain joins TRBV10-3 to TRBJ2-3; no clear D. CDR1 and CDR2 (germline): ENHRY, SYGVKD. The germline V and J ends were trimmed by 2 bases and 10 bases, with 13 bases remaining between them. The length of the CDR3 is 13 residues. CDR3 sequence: CAISEEAAGSQYF. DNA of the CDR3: TGTGCCATCAGTGAGGAGGCGGCCGGATCGCAGTATTTT.

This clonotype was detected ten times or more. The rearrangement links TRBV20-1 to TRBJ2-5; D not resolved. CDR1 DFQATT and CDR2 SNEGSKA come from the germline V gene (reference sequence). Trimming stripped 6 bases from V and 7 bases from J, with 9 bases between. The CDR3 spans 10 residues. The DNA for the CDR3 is TGCAGTGCCTCTACCGGGACCCAGTACTTC. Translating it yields CSASTGTQYF.

The CDR3 loop reads CASSEDSTGYTF. CDR3 coding DNA: TGCGCCAGCAGCGAGGACAGCACTGGCTACACCTTC. The gene calls are TRBV5-1 and TRBJ1-2, with D possibly matching TRBD1 (6 bases). Trimming cost V 4 bases and J 7 bases, with 11 bases left between them. The length of the CDR3 is 12 residues. CDR1 is SGHRS, CDR2 YFSETQ, per germline.

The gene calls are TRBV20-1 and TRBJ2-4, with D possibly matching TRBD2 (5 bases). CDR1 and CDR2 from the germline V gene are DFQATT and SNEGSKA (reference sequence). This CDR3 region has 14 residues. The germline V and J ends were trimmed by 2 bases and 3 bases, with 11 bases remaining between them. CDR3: CSARRGGSKNIQYF. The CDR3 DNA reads TGCAGTGCTAGAAGAGGTGGGAGCAAAAACATTCAGTACTTC.

The CDR3: CATSGGRKADTQYF. The CDR3 nucleotides are TGTGCCACCAGTGGCGGACGGAAGGCAGATACGCAGTATTTT. The V and J genes are TRBV24-1 and TRBJ2-3, with D unclear. Germline V gives CDR1 KGHDR, CDR2 SFDVKD. V shed 5 bases and J shed 4 bases, with 12 bases lying between them. The CDR3 length is 14 residues.

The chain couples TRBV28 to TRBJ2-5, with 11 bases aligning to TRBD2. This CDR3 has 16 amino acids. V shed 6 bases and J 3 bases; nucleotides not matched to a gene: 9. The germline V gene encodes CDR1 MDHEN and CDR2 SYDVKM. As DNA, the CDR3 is TGTGCCAGCAGGTTGACTAGCGGGGACGGGGAAGAGACCCAGTACTTC. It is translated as CASRLTSGDGEETQYF.

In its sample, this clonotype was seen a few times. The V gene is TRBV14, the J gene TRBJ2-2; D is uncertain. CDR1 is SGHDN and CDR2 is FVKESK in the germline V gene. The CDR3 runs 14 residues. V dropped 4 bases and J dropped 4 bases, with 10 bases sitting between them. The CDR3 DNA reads TGTGCCAGCAGCCGTCAATTCTCCACCGGGGAGCTGTTTTTT. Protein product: CASSRQFSTGELFF.

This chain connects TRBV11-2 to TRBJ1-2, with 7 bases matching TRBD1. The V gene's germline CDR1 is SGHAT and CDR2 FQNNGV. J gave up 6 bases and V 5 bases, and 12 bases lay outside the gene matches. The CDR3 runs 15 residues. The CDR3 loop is CASSPLDRAGDGYTF. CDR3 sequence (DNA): TGTGCCAGCAGCCCCCTAGACAGGGCGGGGGATGGCTACACCTTC.

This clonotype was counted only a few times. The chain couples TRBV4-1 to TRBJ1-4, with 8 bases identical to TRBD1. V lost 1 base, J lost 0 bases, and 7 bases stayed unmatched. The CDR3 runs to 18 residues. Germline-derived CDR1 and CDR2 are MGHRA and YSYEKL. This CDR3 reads CASSQGTGRVATNEKLFF. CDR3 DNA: TGCGCCAGCAGCCAAGGGACAGGGAGGGTTGCAACTAATGAAAAACTGTTTTTT.

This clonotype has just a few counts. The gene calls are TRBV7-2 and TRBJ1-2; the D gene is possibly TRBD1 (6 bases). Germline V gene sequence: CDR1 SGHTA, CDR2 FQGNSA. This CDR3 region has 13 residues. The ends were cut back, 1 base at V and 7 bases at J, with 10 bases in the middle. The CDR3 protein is CASSLEGGGGYTF. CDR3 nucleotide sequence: TGTGCCAGCAGCTTAGAGGGGGGAGGTGGCTACACCTTC.

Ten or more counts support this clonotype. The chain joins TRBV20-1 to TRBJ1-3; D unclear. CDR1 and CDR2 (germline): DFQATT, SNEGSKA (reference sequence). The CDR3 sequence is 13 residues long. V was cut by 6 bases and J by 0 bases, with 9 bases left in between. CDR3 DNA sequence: TGCAGTGCGGACCCAAACTCTGGAAACACCATATATTTT. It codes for CSADPNSGNTIYF.

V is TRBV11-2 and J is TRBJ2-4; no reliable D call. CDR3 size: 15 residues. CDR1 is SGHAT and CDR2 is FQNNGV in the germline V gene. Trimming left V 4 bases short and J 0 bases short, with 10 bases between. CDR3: CASSSSDLAKNIQYF. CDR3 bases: TGTGCCAGCAGCTCCTCGGACCTAGCCAAAAACATTCAGTACTTC.

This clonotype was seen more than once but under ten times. CDR3 region: CASSTQGAGDTQYF. CDR3 nucleotides: TGTGCCAGCAGCACTCAGGGGGCGGGAGATACGCAGTATTTT. This chain connects TRBV11-2 to TRBJ2-3, with 8 positions matching TRBD1. Trimming at V came to 5 bases and at J to 5 bases, leaving 6 bases not matched to a gene. This CDR3 region has 14 residues. CDR1 is SGHAT and CDR2 is FQNNGV in the germline V gene.

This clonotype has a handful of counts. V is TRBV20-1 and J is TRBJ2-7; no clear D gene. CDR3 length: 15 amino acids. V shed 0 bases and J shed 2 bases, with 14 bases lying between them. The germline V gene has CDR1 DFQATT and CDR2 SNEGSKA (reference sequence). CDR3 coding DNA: TGCAGTGCTAGAGATCTTGGGAATTTGGCCTACGAGCAGTACTTC. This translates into CSARDLGNLAYEQYF.

The CDR3 DNA follows: TGCGCCAGCAGCTCGCTAGCGGGGGGCCGTAACTACAATGAGCAGTTCTTC. It is translated as CASSSLAGGRNYNEQFF. The chain joins TRBV5-1 to TRBJ2-1; 11 bases map to TRBD2. J lost 3 bases, V lost 3 bases, and 8 bases had no gene match. From germline, CDR1 is SGHRS and CDR2 YFSETQ. The CDR3 totals 17 residues.

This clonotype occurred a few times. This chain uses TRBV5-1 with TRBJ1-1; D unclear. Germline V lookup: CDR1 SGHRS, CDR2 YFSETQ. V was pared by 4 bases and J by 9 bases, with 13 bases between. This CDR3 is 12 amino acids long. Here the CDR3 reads CASSPDEGKAFF. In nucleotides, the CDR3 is TGCGCCAGCAGCCCTGACGAGGGTAAAGCTTTCTTT.

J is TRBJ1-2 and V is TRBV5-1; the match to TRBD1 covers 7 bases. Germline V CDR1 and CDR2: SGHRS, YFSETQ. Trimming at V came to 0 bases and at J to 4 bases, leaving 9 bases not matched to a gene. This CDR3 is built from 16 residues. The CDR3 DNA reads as TGCGCCAGCAGCTTGGGAGGCGGGACAGTCGGCTATGGCTACACCTTC. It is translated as CASSLGGGTVGYGYTF. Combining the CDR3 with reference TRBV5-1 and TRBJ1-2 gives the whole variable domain KAGVTQTPRYLIKTRGQQVTLSCSPISGHRSVSWYQQTPGQGLQFLFEYFSETQRNKGNFPGRFSGRQFSNSRSEMNVSTLELGDSALYLCASSLGGGTVGYGYTFGSGTRLTVV.

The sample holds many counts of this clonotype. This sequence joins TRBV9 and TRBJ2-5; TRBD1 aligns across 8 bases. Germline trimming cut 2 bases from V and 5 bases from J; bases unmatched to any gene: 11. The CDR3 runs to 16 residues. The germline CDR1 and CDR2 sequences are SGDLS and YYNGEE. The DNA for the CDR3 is TGTGCCAGCAGCGTCTCCCCCCGGGACAGGCGGGAGACCCAGTACTTC. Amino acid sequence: CASSVSPRDRRETQYF. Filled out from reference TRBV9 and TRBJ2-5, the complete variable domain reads DSGVTQTPKHLITATGQRVTLRCSPRSGDLSVYWYQQSLDQGLQFLIQYYNGEERAKGNILERFSAQQFPDLHSELNLSSLELGDSALYFCASSVSPRDRRETQYFGPGTRLLVL.

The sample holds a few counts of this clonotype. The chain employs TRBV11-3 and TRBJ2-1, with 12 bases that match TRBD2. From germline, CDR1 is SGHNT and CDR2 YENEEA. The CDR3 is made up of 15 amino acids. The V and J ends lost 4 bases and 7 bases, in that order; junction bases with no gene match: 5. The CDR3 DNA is TGTGCCAGCAGCTCTAGCGGGGGGGCCAGGAATGAGCAGTTCTTC. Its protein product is CASSSSGGARNEQFF.

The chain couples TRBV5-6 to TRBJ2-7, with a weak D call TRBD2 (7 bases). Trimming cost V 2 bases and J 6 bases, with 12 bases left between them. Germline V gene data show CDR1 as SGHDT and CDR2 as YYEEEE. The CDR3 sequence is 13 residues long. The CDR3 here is CASSFGGPIEQYV. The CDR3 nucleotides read TGTGCCAGCAGCTTCGGGGGGCCCATCGAGCAGTACGTC.

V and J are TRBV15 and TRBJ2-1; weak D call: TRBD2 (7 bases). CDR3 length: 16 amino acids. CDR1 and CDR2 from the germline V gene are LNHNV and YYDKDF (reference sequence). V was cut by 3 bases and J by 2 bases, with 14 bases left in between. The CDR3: CATSRGTGRAYNEQFF. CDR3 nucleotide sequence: TGTGCCACCAGCAGGGGAACAGGGAGGGCCTACAATGAGCAGTTCTTC.

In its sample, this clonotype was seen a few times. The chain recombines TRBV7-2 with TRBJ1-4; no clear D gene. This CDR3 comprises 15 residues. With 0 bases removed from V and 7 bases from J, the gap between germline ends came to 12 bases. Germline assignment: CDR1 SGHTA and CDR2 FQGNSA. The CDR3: CASSLAAARSEKLFF. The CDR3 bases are TGTGCCAGCAGCTTAGCTGCAGCTAGAAGTGAAAAACTGTTTTTT.

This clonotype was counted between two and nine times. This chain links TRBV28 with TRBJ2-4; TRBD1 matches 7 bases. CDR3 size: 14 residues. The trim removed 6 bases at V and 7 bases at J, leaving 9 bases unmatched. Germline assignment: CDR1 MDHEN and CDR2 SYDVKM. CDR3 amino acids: CASSPHRGGNIQYF. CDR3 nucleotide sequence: TGTGCCAGCAGCCCACACAGGGGCGGCAACATTCAGTACTTC.